This TCR beta chain was retrieved from a study of blood T cell repertoires in COVID-19. Study-wide background: Donors in the United States, Italy and Spain gave samples during acute or convalescent COVID-19. T cells, B-cell-depleted T cells, or PBMCs supplied cDNA or gDNA.

Germline values: CDR1 MDHEN, CDR2 SYDVKM. This CDR3 contains 15 residues. Losses at the gene ends were 5 bases for V and 3 bases for J; bases not matched to a gene: 6. Per the study methods: Nucleated cell counts were estimated from reference gene primer amplification. Sequencing used immunoSEQ multiplex PCR; TCRdb keeps in-frame clones, though not all of them. The V and J calls and clone size are taken from that table; D and trimming were inferred from the DNA. The sample records 70,000 or so clones, about 74% being singletons. J is TRBJ2-1 and V is TRBV28; 8 nucleotides align to TRBD2. Sequences were obtained from peripheral blood. The sequence was collected from a human donor in a cohort sampled during active COVID-19. DNA of the CDR3: TGTGCCAGCAGTCCCGGGGGGGGGCTCTACAATGAGCAGTTCTTC. It specifies CASSPGGGLYNEQFF.